This T cell receptor beta chain was identified in a study of cytomegalovirus exposure and HLA in healthy donors. About this clone itself: The antigen remains undetermined.

The CDR3 loop spans 15 amino acids. V lost 3 bases to trimming and J lost 4 bases, with 15 bases between them. Germline V gene sequence: CDR1 MGHDK, CDR2 SYGVNS. Study-level points and caveats: Among the CMV-associated chains, three were confirmed in vitro as specific for CMV antigens.

Amplification used 60 Vbeta primers and 13 Jbeta primers. Produced via immunoSEQ multiplex PCR; TCRdb's table is partial and in-frame only. Of roughly 90,000 clones in the sample, over 75% were seen once. Every donor was a healthy person donating bone marrow. The V call is TRBV25-1, the J call TRBJ1-2; the D gene is possibly TRBD1 (5 bases). The sequence was obtained from a man between 25 and 39 years old in good health and CMV-seronegative. Sequenced material: PBMCs. The CDR3 DNA is TGTGCCAGCAGTGACCCCTTAACAGGTGCCTATGGCTACACCTTC. This translates into CASSDPLTGAYGYTF.